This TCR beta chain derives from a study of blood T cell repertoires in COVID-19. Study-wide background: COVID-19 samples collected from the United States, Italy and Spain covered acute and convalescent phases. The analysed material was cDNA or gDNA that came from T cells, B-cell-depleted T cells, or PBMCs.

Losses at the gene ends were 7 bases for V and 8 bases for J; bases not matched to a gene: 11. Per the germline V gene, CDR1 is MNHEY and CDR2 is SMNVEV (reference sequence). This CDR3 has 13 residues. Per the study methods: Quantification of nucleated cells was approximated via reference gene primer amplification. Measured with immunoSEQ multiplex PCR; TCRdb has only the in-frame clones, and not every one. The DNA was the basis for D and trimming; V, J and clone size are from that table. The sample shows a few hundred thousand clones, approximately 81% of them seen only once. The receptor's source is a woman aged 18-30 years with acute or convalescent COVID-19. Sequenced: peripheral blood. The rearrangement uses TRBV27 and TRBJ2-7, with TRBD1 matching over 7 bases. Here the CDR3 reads CASTRQGQGKQYF. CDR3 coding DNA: TGTGCCAGCACCAGACAGGGCCAAGGGAAGCAGTACTTC.